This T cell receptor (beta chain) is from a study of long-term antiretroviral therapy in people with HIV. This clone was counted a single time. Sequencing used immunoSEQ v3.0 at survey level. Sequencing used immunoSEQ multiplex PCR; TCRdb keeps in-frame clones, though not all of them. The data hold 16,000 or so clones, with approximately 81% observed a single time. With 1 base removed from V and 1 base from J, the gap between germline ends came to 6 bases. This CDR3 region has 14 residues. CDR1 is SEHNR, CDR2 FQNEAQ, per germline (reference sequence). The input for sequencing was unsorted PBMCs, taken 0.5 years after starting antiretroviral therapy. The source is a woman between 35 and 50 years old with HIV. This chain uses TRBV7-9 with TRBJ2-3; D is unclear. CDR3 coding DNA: TGTGCCAGCAGCTTAGGGGTGGGCACAGATACGCAGTATTTT. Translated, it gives CASSLGVGTDTQYF.